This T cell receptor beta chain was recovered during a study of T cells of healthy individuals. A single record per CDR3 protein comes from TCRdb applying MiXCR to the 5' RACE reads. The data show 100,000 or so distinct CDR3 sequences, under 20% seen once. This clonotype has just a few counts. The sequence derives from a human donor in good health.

CDR3 sequence reads: CATSLDRLNQPQHF. In DNA, the CDR3 is TGTGCCACCAGCCTCGACAGGCTCAATCAGCCCCAGCATTTT. The rearrangement joins TRBV15 to TRBJ1-5, with D maybe TRBD1 (6 bases). V was pared by 5 bases and J by 3 bases, with 11 bases between. The CDR3 contains 14 residues. Germline lookup yields CDR1 LNHNV and CDR2 YYDKDF (reference sequence). Full variable domain (missing parts from reference TRBV15 and TRBJ1-5): DAMVIQNPRYQVTQFGKPVTLSCSQTLNHNVMYWYQQKSSQAPKLLFHYYDKDFNNEADTPDNFQSRRPNTSFCFLDIRSPGLGDTAMYLCATSLDRLNQPQHFGDGTRLSIL.